This entry concerns a single T cell receptor beta chain. Trimming pared 8 bases from V and 2 bases from J, leaving 10 bases between. Germline V lookup: CDR1 KGHDR, CDR2 SFDVKD. The CDR3 is 13 residues long. The sample belongs to a study of blood T cell repertoires in COVID-19. Original methodology: Cell counts per sample came from amplifying reference gene primers. Assay: immunoSEQ multiplex PCR; the TCRdb copy retains only in-frame clones and omits some. V, J and clone size are those of that table, while D and trimming were read from the DNA. The top ten hold approximately 4.2% of the sample, which has 89,000 or so clones, 90% to 95% seen once.

The chain links TRBV24-1 to TRBJ2-3; no definite D call. This clonotype originated in a human donor with active COVID-19. The donor label of this sample is uncertain. The sequenced sample consisted of peripheral blood. The CDR3 DNA is TGTGCCACCATGGGCGAGTACACAGATACGCAGTATTTT. Its translation: CATMGEYTDTQYF.